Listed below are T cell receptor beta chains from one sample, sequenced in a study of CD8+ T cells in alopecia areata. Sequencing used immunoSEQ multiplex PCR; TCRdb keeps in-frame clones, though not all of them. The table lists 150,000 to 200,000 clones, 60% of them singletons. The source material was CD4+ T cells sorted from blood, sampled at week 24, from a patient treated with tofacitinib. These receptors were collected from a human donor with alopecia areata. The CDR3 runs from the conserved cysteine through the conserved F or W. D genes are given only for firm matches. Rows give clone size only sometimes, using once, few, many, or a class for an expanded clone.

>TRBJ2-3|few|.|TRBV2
CASSLGHPRTDTQYF
TGTGCCAGCTCCCTCGGACACCCACGCACAGATACGCAGTATTTT
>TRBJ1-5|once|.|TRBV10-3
CAISERPPDGQPQHF
TGTGCCATCAGTGAACGGCCCCCCGACGGTCAGCCCCAGCATTTT
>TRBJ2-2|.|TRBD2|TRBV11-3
CASSQPGLAVNTGELFF
TGTGCCAGCAGCCAACCAGGACTAGCGGTGAACACCGGGGAGCTGTTTTTT
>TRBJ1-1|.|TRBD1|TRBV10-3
CATGGQVLGAFF
TGTGCCACTGGGGGACAGGTCCTAGGAGCTTTCTTT
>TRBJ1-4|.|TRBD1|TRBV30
CAWSALSTGKDEKLFF
TGTGCCTGGAGTGCCTTGTCGACAGGGAAGGACGAAAAACTGTTTTTT
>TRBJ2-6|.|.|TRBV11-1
CASSLSGTGANVLTF
TGTGCCAGCAGCTTATCCGGTACTGGGGCCAACGTCCTGACTTTC
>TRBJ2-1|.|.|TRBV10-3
CAISEELPSEQFF
TGTGCCATCAGTGAGGAACTACCTTCTGAGCAGTTCTTC
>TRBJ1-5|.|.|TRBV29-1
CSVVIGDSNQPQHF
TGCAGCGTTGTTATTGGAGACAGCAATCAGCCCCAGCATTTT
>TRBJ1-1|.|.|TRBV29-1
CSVGVSGTWDTEAFF
TGCAGCGTTGGGGTGAGCGGGACCTGGGACACTGAAGCTTTCTTT
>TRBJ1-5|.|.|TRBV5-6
CASSPDAGNSNQPQHF
TGTGCCAGCAGCCCCGACGCGGGGAATAGCAATCAGCCCCAGCATTTT
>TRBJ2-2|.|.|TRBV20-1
CSAGNTGELFF
TGCAGTGCTGGGAACACCGGGGAGCTGTTTTTT
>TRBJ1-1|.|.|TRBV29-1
CSVVQGNTEAFF
TGCAGCGTTGTTCAGGGGAACACTGAAGCTTTCTTT
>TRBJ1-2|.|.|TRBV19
CASSRQHGGYTF
TGTGCCAGTAGTCGACAGCACGGTGGCTACACCTTC
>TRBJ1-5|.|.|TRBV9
CASSVSEQGRGYSNQPQHF
TGTGCCAGCAGCGTATCAGAACAGGGTCGAGGATATAGCAATCAGCCCCAGCATTTT
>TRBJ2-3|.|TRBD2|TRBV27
CASSLTGSSGGHQYF
TGTGCCAGCAGTTTAACAGGGTCGAGCGGGGGGCATCAGTATTTT
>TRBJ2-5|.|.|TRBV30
CAWSVHRRAGQETQYF
TGTGCCTGGAGTGTACATCGCAGGGCCGGGCAAGAGACCCAGTACTTC
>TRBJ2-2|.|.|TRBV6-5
CASNRAGNTGELFF
TGTGCCAGCAACCGAGCGGGGAACACCGGGGAGCTGTTTTTT
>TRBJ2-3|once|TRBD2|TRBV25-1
CASSVAGGNTQYF
TGTGCCAGCAGCGTAGCGGGGGGGAATACGCAGTATTTT
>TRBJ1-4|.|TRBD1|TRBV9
CASTPTGVEKLFF
TGTGCCAGCACGCCAACAGGGGTTGAAAAACTGTTTTTT
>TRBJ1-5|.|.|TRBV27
CASSLSDASNQPQHF
TGTGCCAGCAGTTTATCGGATGCTAGCAATCAGCCCCAGCATTTT
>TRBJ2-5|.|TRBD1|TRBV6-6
CASRRQGILETQYF
TGTGCCAGCAGAAGACAGGGGATATTAGAGACCCAGTACTTC
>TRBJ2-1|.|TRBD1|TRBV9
CASSVVDRTGHEQFF
TGTGCCAGCAGCGTAGTGGATAGGACAGGACATGAGCAGTTCTTC
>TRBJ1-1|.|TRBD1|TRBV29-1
CSVEGRQGAGNTEAFF
TGCAGCGTTGAGGGACGACAGGGGGCGGGGAACACTGAAGCTTTCTTT
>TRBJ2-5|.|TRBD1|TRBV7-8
CASSLGTGKGETQYF
TGTGCCAGCAGCTTAGGGACAGGGAAAGGGGAGACCCAGTACTTC
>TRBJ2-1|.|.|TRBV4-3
CASSQDLFGGNEQFF
TGCGCCAGCAGCCAAGACCTATTCGGGGGCAATGAGCAGTTCTTC
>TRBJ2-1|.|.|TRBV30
CAWSIPYWNNEQFF
TGTGCCTGGAGCATCCCTTATTGGAACAATGAGCAGTTCTTC
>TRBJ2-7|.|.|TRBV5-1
CASKVGTASSYEQYF
TGCGCCAGCAAAGTTGGGACGGCGAGCTCCTACGAGCAGTACTTC
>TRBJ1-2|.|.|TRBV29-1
CSVNGLGGYTF
TGCAGCGTGAACGGTCTTGGGGGCTACACCTTC
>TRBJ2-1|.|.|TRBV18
CASSPRVSLSSYNEQFF
TGTGCCAGCTCACCACGGGTCAGTCTGAGCTCCTACAATGAGCAGTTCTTC
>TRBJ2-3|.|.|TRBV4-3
CASSERGGSDTQYF
TGCGCCAGCAGCGAAAGAGGGGGATCAGATACGCAGTATTTT
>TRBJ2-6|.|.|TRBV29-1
CSVPSSGANVLTF
TGCAGCGTTCCTAGCTCTGGGGCCAACGTCCTGACTTTC
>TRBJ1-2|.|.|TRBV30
CAWSYFTGGNYGYTF
TGTGCCTGGAGTTATTTCACTGGTGGGAACTATGGCTACACCTTC